The T cell receptor beta chain under discussion was sequenced for a study of shared clonotypes between healthy human individuals. The germline V gene has CDR1 SGHTA and CDR2 FQGNSA. This CDR3 is built from 14 residues. V was pared by 2 bases and J by 5 bases, with 5 bases of the junction left unmatched. Some clones are missing from TCRdb's copy, which holds only in-frame ones; the method was immunoSEQ multiplex PCR. The sample records roughly 2,300,000 clones, about nine tenths being singletons. V is TRBV7-2 and J is TRBJ2-5, with 7 nucleotides matching TRBD1. The receptor's source is a young man in good health. Some clones in this sample may be carry-over from other donors' samples. The sequencing sample was made of naive CD4+ T cells from PBMCs. Documented subset: CD45RA+ positively selected. CDR3 protein: CASSLQTGWETQYF. In DNA form, the CDR3 reads TGTGCCAGCAGCTTACAGACAGGGTGGGAGACCCAGTACTTC.